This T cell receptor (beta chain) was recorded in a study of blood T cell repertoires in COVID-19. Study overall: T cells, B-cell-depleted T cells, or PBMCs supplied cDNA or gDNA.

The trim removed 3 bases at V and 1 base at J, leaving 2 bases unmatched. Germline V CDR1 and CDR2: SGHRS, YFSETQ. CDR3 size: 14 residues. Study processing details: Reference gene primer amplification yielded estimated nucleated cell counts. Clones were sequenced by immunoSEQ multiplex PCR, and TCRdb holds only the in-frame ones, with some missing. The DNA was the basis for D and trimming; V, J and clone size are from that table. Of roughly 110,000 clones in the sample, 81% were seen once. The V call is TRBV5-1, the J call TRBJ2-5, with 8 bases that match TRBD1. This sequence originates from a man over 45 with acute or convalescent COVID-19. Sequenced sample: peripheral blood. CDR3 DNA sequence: TGCGCCAGCAGCTGGGGGACAGGCCAAGAGACCCAGTACTTC. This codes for CASSWGTGQETQYF.